These T cell receptor beta chains were read from a single sample in a study of T cell responses to AZD1222 COVID-19 vaccine. The repertoire was sequenced with immunoSEQ multiplex PCR; TCRdb's copy has only in-frame clones and lacks some. In the table there are about 93,000 clones, about nine tenths of which are singletons. The sequencing here drew on peripheral blood, taken on day 0 of MenACWY control vaccination. These receptor sequences come from an adult in good health. Each CDR3 is given with its conserved first and last residue. The D gene is left open where the match is weak. Expanded clones get a size class; other rows say once, few or many, or leave the size out.

CDR3 DNA: TGTGCCATCACCTCGACAGGGGAGGGATTAAAGCCCGGGGAGCTGTTTTTT
CDR3 protein: CAITSTGEGLKPGELFF
D gene: -
clone size: -
J gene: TRBJ2-2
V gene: TRBV10-3
CDR3 length: 17

CDR3 DNA: TGTGCCAGCACCCCCCGCCGACAGGGGGTATATGGCTACACCTTC
CDR3 protein: CASTPRRQGVYGYTF
D gene: TRBD1
clone size: -
J gene: TRBJ1-2
V gene: TRBV27
CDR3 length: 15

CDR3 DNA: TGTGCCAGCAGCCAAGTTGGTAGCGGGGGGTTCACCGGGGAGCTGTTTTTT
CDR3 protein: CASSQVGSGGFTGELFF
D gene: TRBD2
clone size: few
J gene: TRBJ2-2
V gene: TRBV3-1/TRBV3-2
CDR3 length: 17

CDR3 DNA: TGCGCCAGCAGCTTGGAAGGGGTTTGGAACACCGGGGAGCTGTTTTTT
CDR3 protein: CASSLEGVWNTGELFF
D gene: -
clone size: -
J gene: TRBJ2-2
V gene: TRBV5-1
CDR3 length: 16

CDR3 DNA: TGTGCCAGCAGGGACGGTCTAGCCAAAAACATTCAGTACTTC
CDR3 protein: CASRDGLAKNIQYF
D gene: -
clone size: -
J gene: TRBJ2-4
V gene: TRBV7-3
CDR3 length: 14

CDR3 DNA: TGTGCCAGCATCCTCCCACGGGGGCGCACAGATACGCAGTATTTT
CDR3 protein: CASILPRGRTDTQYF
D gene: -
clone size: -
J gene: TRBJ2-3
V gene: TRBV7-9
CDR3 length: 15

CDR3 DNA: TGCGCCAGATATCCCACGGGTCCCCAGCATTTT
CDR3 protein: CARYPTGPQHF
D gene: -
clone size: -
J gene: TRBJ1-5
V gene: TRBV10-1
CDR3 length: 11

CDR3 DNA: TGTGCCAGCGGGAATCATGAAGCTTTCTTT
CDR3 protein: CASGNHEAFF
D gene: -
clone size: -
J gene: TRBJ1-1
V gene: TRBV25-1
CDR3 length: 10

CDR3 DNA: TGTGCCACCAGTGATCCTAGCGGGGGACGAGATACGCAGTATTTT
CDR3 protein: CATSDPSGGRDTQYF
D gene: TRBD2
clone size: -
J gene: TRBJ2-3
V gene: TRBV24-1
CDR3 length: 15

CDR3 DNA: TGTGCCAGCAGCCCATGGGACAGGGAGGACACCGGGGAGCTGTTTTTT
CDR3 protein: CASSPWDREDTGELFF
D gene: TRBD1
clone size: -
J gene: TRBJ2-2
V gene: TRBV11-3
CDR3 length: 16

CDR3 DNA: TGTGCCAGCAGGGGTAGTGCGGGGCATCCCTACGAGCAGTACTTC
CDR3 protein: CASRGSAGHPYEQYF
D gene: -
clone size: -
J gene: TRBJ2-7
V gene: TRBV28
CDR3 length: 15

CDR3 DNA: TGCGCCAGCAGCCAAGAACCGACAGGGGCCCCCTATGAGCAGTTCTTC
CDR3 protein: CASSQEPTGAPYEQFF
D gene: TRBD1
clone size: -
J gene: TRBJ2-1
V gene: TRBV4-1
CDR3 length: 16

CDR3 DNA: TGTGCCAGCAGCGTAGGGTCTCTCCAACGGGATTCACCCCTCCACTTT
CDR3 protein: CASSVGSLQRDSPLHF
D gene: -
clone size: -
J gene: TRBJ1-6
V gene: TRBV9
CDR3 length: 16

CDR3 DNA: TGTGCCAGCAGCCAAGATCAAACGCGGGGGCCCTACAATGAGCAGTTCTTC
CDR3 protein: CASSQDQTRGPYNEQFF
D gene: -
clone size: -
J gene: TRBJ2-1
V gene: TRBV4-2
CDR3 length: 17

CDR3 DNA: TGCAGCGTTGCGGGAGCTTTCTTT
CDR3 protein: CSVAGAFF
D gene: -
clone size: -
J gene: TRBJ1-1
V gene: TRBV29-1
CDR3 length: 8

CDR3 DNA: TGTGCCAGCAGCTTAGGGGACACGGTTGAGCAGTTCTTC
CDR3 protein: CASSLGDTVEQFF
D gene: -
clone size: -
J gene: TRBJ2-1
V gene: TRBV7-9
CDR3 length: 13

CDR3 DNA: TGCGCCAGCAGCTTCCTTCCCGGGACAGGGCCGAACACTGAAGCTTTCTTT
CDR3 protein: CASSFLPGTGPNTEAFF
D gene: TRBD1
clone size: -
J gene: TRBJ1-1
V gene: TRBV5-1
CDR3 length: 17

CDR3 DNA: TGTGCCAGCAGTCCACAGGGGGCGGTGGAAAAACTGTTTTTT
CDR3 protein: CASSPQGAVEKLFF
D gene: TRBD1
clone size: -
J gene: TRBJ1-4
V gene: TRBV2
CDR3 length: 14

CDR3 DNA: TGTGCCAGCAGCTTAGGCGCGGGGGGGCCTTCAGATACGCAGTATTTT
CDR3 protein: CASSLGAGGPSDTQYF
D gene: TRBD2
clone size: once
J gene: TRBJ2-3
V gene: TRBV7-2
CDR3 length: 16

CDR3 DNA: TGTGCCAGCACCCGCGGTTTGAACACTGAAGCTTTCTTT
CDR3 protein: CASTRGLNTEAFF
D gene: -
clone size: -
J gene: TRBJ1-1
V gene: TRBV27
CDR3 length: 13

CDR3 DNA: TGTGCCAGCAGCCAAGCTAGCGGGGGGGCCGGGGTTTACGAGCAGTACTTC
CDR3 protein: CASSQASGGAGVYEQYF
D gene: TRBD2
clone size: few
J gene: TRBJ2-7
V gene: TRBV3-1/TRBV3-2
CDR3 length: 17

CDR3 DNA: TGCGCCAGCTTTCCTGGGTTTGAAGCTTTCTTT
CDR3 protein: CASFPGFEAFF
D gene: -
clone size: -
J gene: TRBJ1-1
V gene: TRBV23-1
CDR3 length: 11

CDR3 DNA: TGTGCCAGCAACCTAGACCAGGGATGGTATGAGCAGTTCTTC
CDR3 protein: CASNLDQGWYEQFF
D gene: -
clone size: many
J gene: TRBJ2-1
V gene: TRBV7-9
CDR3 length: 14

CDR3 DNA: TGCGCCAGCAGCCAAATCCAGGGGGGAGATACGCAGTATTTT
CDR3 protein: CASSQIQGGDTQYF
D gene: -
clone size: -
J gene: TRBJ2-3
V gene: TRBV4-1
CDR3 length: 14

CDR3 DNA: TGTGCCAGCAGTCCTACCTGGGACAGAATGTTTATTAGCTCCTACGAGCAGTACTTC
CDR3 protein: CASSPTWDRMFISSYEQYF
D gene: TRBD1
clone size: -
J gene: TRBJ2-7
V gene: TRBV3-1/TRBV3-2
CDR3 length: 19